This TCR beta chain was documented in a study of cytomegalovirus exposure and HLA in healthy donors. Across the study: A preliminary data release comprised roughly 80 million unique TCRs obtained from HLA-typed donors.

Germline V gene lookup returns CDR1 ENHRY and CDR2 SYGVKD. The CDR3 contains 13 residues. The J segment lost 3 bases and the V segment lost 4 bases, leaving 2 bases of the junction unmatched. The PCR ran on 60 Vbeta and 13 Jbeta primers. Profiled with immunoSEQ multiplex PCR; TCRdb holds only in-frame clones, not every one. This sample carries 200,000 to 250,000 clones, around 73% of them seen once, and the ten largest clones take 3.8%. Findings and caveats of the study: Reports showed the classifier diagnosing cytomegalovirus status with high specificity and sensitivity.

Remarks on this clone: Its antigen is unidentified.

The J gene is TRBJ1-1, the V gene TRBV10-3; 7 nucleotides agree with TRBD1. The clonotype originates from a male donor in good health and CMV-seronegative. Material for sequencing was PBMCs. CDR3 sequence: CAISAGTDTEAFF. The CDR3 coding sequence is TGTGCCATCAGTGCCGGGACAGACACTGAAGCTTTCTTT.